Below, 9 T cell receptor beta chains from the same sample are listed, as sequenced in a study of cytomegalovirus exposure and HLA in healthy donors. The data were produced by immunoSEQ multiplex PCR, yet TCRdb's version contains in-frame clones alone and is incomplete. The repertoire holds some 65,000 clones, with just under 95% as singletons. Source material: PBMCs. Receptors were obtained from a man aged 18 to 30 in good health and CMV-seropositive.

The chain uses TRBV30 and TRBJ2-7; 10 bases agree with TRBD1. The germline V gene encodes CDR1 GTSNPN and CDR2 SVGIG (reference sequence). The CDR3 consists of 14 residues. The junction had 8 bases not matched to a gene; V was cut back by 3 bases and J by 6 bases. Here the CDR3 DNA reads TGTGCCTGGAGGCGGGGACAGGGGATTGTCGAGCAGTACTTC. This encodes CAWRRGQGIVEQYF.

About this clone itself: A read error may account for a junction end that differs from germline. V gene TRBV6-1 combines with J gene TRBJ2-2; TRBD2 aligns across 8 bases. CDR1 and CDR2 (germline): MNHNS, SASEGT. This CDR3 has 17 amino acids. For the CDR3, the DNA is TGTGCCAGCAGAGAAGATAGCGGGATACTCTGGACCGGGGAGCTGTTTTTT. Its translation: CASREDSGILWTGELFF.

The DNA of the CDR3 is TGTGCCAGCAGGCCCGCAGGGGTTATAATTTCTGGAAACACCATATATTTT. Translated: CASRPAGVIISGNTIYF. This sequence joins TRBV28 and TRBJ1-3; a weak D match, TRBD1 (6 bases). Germline V lookup: CDR1 MDHEN, CDR2 SYDVKM. CDR3 length equals 17 residues. The V and J ends lost 6 bases and 1 base respectively, with 19 bases between them.

The rearrangement uses TRBV19 and TRBJ2-1, with 7 bases aligning to TRBD2. The germline V gene has CDR1 LNHDA and CDR2 SQIVND (reference sequence). Germline trimming cut 3 bases from V and 2 bases from J; bases unmatched to any gene: 10. The CDR3 runs to 17 residues. The CDR3 DNA reads TGTGCCAGTAGTATCAACAATCTAGCGGCCGCCTACAATGAGCAGTTCTTC. Its translation: CASSINNLAAAYNEQFF. Full variable domain (missing parts from reference TRBV19 and TRBJ2-1): DGGITQSPKYLFRKEGQNVTLSCEQNLNHDAMYWYRQDPGQGLRLIYYSQIVNDFQKGDIAEGYSVSREKKESFPLTVTSAQKNPTAFYLCASSINNLAAAYNEQFFGPGTRLTVL.

The V gene is TRBV19, the J gene TRBJ2-5, with D perhaps TRBD1 (6 bases). Germline V CDR1 and CDR2: LNHDA, SQIVND (reference sequence). CDR3 length: 14 residues. Trimming shortened V by 4 bases and J by 4 bases, and 13 bases separated the two germline ends. The CDR3 nucleotides read TGTGCCAGTAGTACACGACAGGATCGAGAGACCCAGTACTTC. This encodes CASSTRQDRETQYF.

This chain links TRBV19 with TRBJ2-5, with TRBD2 identical over 9 bases. Trimming cost V 1 base and J 2 bases; bases outside gene matches: 8. CDR3 length: 17 residues. CDR1 is LNHDA, CDR2 SQIVND, per germline (reference sequence). As DNA, the CDR3 is TGTGCCAGTAGTATAGGACTAGCGGACCTCTTACAAGAGACCCAGTACTTC. Translated, it gives CASSIGLADLLQETQYF. Full variable domain (rest looked up from reference TRBV19 and TRBJ2-5): DGGITQSPKYLFRKEGQNVTLSCEQNLNHDAMYWYRQDPGQGLRLIYYSQIVNDFQKGDIAEGYSVSREKKESFPLTVTSAQKNPTAFYLCASSIGLADLLQETQYFGPGTRLLVL.

V usage is TRBV28 and J usage is TRBJ2-3; weak D call: TRBD2 (6 bases). This CDR3 is built from 14 residues. Germline CDR1 reads MDHEN; CDR2 reads SYDVKM. V dropped 3 bases and J dropped 6 bases, with 13 bases sitting between them. CDR3 sequence: CASSFWTGGDTQYF. The CDR3 DNA sequence: TGTGCCAGCAGTTTTTGGACTGGGGGGGATACGCAGTATTTT. Based on the CDR3 plus reference TRBV28 and TRBJ2-3, the full variable domain is DVKVTQSSRYLVKRTGEKVFLECVQDMDHENMFWYRQDPGLGLRLIYFSYDVKMKEKGDIPEGYSVSREKKERFSLILESASTNQTSMYLCASSFWTGGDTQYFGPGTRLTVL.

The genes are TRBV28 and TRBJ2-5; 9 bases agree with TRBD2. The CDR3 is made up of 16 amino acids. Germline V gene data show CDR1 as MDHEN and CDR2 as SYDVKM. Trimming took 3 bases from V and 5 from J; bases not matched to a gene: 10. For the CDR3, the DNA is TGTGCCAGCAGTTTCGGGGCGGGAGGGCCTTTGGAGACCCAGTACTTC. Amino acids: CASSFGAGGPLETQYF. Full variable domain (remainder filled in from reference TRBV28 and TRBJ2-5): DVKVTQSSRYLVKRTGEKVFLECVQDMDHENMFWYRQDPGLGLRLIYFSYDVKMKEKGDIPEGYSVSREKKERFSLILESASTNQTSMYLCASSFGAGGPLETQYFGPGTRLLVL.

This clone has a single count. This chain connects TRBV28 to TRBJ2-7, with TRBD2 matching 12 bases. The CDR3 extends over 16 amino acids. Trimming removed 1 base from V and 1 base from J; junction bases left unmatched: 2. Germline V gene sequence: CDR1 MDHEN, CDR2 SYDVKM. The CDR3 reads CASSLYLAGGSYEQYF. The CDR3 bases are TGTGCCAGCAGTTTATACCTAGCGGGAGGGTCCTACGAGCAGTACTTC.